Presented here are 5 T cell receptor beta chains from one specimen sequenced in a study of blood T cells in healthy people across ages. For the second PCR, which ran for roughly 6 to 12 cycles, a sample-barcoded 5' primer and a J-beta primer mix were used. TCRdb independently ran MiXCR on the 5' RACE reads; one entry per CDR3 protein. Of more than 800,000 distinct CDR3 sequences in the sample, around 28% were seen once. The sample was blood. The receptors here all came from a woman of 80 years or more in good health.

The sample holds a few counts of this clonotype. The chain links TRBV21-1 to TRBJ1-5. TRBV21-1 is a pseudogene locus. This CDR3 region has 17 residues. CDR3 residues: CASSKDGSDISNQPQHF. The DNA for the CDR3 is TGTGCCAGCAGCAAAGATGGGTCAGATATTAGCAATCAGCCCCAGCATTTT.

This clonotype has ten or more counts. The chain links TRBV5-1 to TRBJ2-4, with D perhaps TRBD2 (6 bases). Trimming stripped 0 bases from V and 0 bases from J, with 10 bases between. The CDR3 sequence is 16 residues long. The germline CDR1 and CDR2 sequences are SGHRS and YFSETQ. This CDR3 is CASSLEGGLAKNIQYF. DNA for the CDR3: TGCGCCAGCAGCTTGGAGGGAGGACTAGCCAAAAACATTCAGTACTTC.

This clonotype was detected a few times. The rearrangement uses TRBV6-1 and TRBJ2-7; no clear D gene. Per germline, CDR1 MNHNS and CDR2 SASEGT. This CDR3 is 14 amino acids long. The V end was cut by 0 bases, the J end by 6 bases, with 12 bases between. The DNA of the CDR3 is TGTGCCAGCAGTGAAGCAGGGTATTCGGGCGAGCAGTACGTC. Protein product: CASSEAGYSGEQYV.

The J gene is TRBJ2-3, the V gene TRBV20-1, with 11 bases aligning to TRBD2. CDR3 length: 17 amino acids. Germline V gene sequence: CDR1 DFQATT, CDR2 SNEGSKA (reference sequence). J lost 9 bases, V lost 4 bases, and 18 bases had no gene match. The CDR3 sequence is CSATGPGLAASTRTQYF. In DNA, the CDR3 is TGCAGTGCTACCGGTCCGGGACTAGCGGCGAGCACAAGAACGCAGTATTTT.

This clonotype has a handful of counts. With a much larger clone just one base away, this may be a read error. This chain joins TRBV29-1 and TRBJ2-7; D call uncertain. The DNA end is more similar to TRBJ2-4, so the J call may be wrong. Germline CDR1 and CDR2: SQVTM and ANQGSEA. The CDR3 length is 15 residues. In nucleotides, the CDR3 is TGCAGCGTTGATCTGGGATATCCAGCCAAAAGCATTCAGTACTTC. The encoded protein is CSVDLGYPAKSIQYF.